This T cell receptor (beta chain) is drawn from a study of monozygotic twins with inflammatory bowel disease (dated by TCRdb to about 2019). Context from the whole study: The full study comprised some 30 monozygotic twin pairs: nine German pairs (four IBD-concordant, five IBD-discordant) and 19 IBD-discordant Danish pairs. The search for disease-associated traits relied mainly on comparing IBD patients with their genetically identical healthy co-twins within discordant pairs. Each individual had, on average, about 151 000 unique TCRalpha sequences and 181 000 unique TCRbeta sequences available for analysis.

Library construction relied on 5' RACE. For each TCR library, approximately 3,700 ng of total RNA was used. For each sample, cDNA synthesis was carried out in eight separate reactions using SMARTScribe reverse transcriptase. Unique molecular identifiers containing a 6-nucleotide sample barcode were introduced through template switching during cDNA synthesis. Two nested PCRs of roughly 16 and 10 cycles amplified the TCRalpha and TCRbeta cDNA, and bead purification followed each PCR. Before amplification, cDNA was treated with uracil DNA-glycosylase and purified using the QIAquick PCR purification kit. The second PCR added Illumina TruSeq-compatible adapters along with sample-specific barcodes. TapeStation and Qubit were used to check library quality and concentration, and 5 ng of each library went into the pool. The pooled libraries were sequenced with 2 x 100 bp reads and custom sequencing primers on an Illumina HiSeq2500 single-index Rapid Run. Per the original workflow: UMI-based consensus assembly with MiGEC version 1.2.6 was used to correct PCR and sequencing errors. MiXCR version 2.1.1 was used to carry out V(D)J alignment, clonotype assembly and CDR3 extraction. To normalise gene usage, clonotype sharing and MAIT/NKT TCR abundance, the analysis used the top 1000, 10 000 and 20 000 clonotypes per sample. Diversity was computed as the inverse Simpson index with the vegan R package after downsampling to 27 000 UMIs. Paired Mann-Whitney U tests were applied to discordant twin pairs, with Benjamini-Hochberg correction for multiple testing. The reads underwent TCRdb reprocessing, giving one record for each CDR3 protein sequence and no DNA. It is TCRdb's table, rather than the study itself, that gives the V and J calls and clone size. The table kept for this sample lists about 210,000 distinct CDR3 sequences. The ten largest account for 6% to 9% of the sample.

On this clonotype itself: The target of this receptor is not known.

The research as a whole found: The results gave no support for a single strong signal or clonotype linked to IBD. Differing immunosuppressive treatments among patients may have added background noise and inter-individual variability to the repertoires. IBD patients had lower TCRbeta repertoire diversity, measured by the inverse Simpson index, than their healthy co-twins. Repertoire similarity did not differ between concordant and discordant twins, possibly due to limited statistical power. Compared with healthy twins, IBD patients shared fewer clonotypes with other individuals, and the difference was most pronounced in patients with signs of disease activity. Different T cell subtypes could not be distinguished in the analysis.

The cysteine opens and the phenylalanine closes a CDR3 of 16 amino acids. No DNA is given. Reading the germline V gene (reference sequence) gives CDR1 LNHNV and CDR2 YYDKDF. From each donor, a roughly 2.6 ml peripheral blood sample was collected into PAXgene tubes and stored at -80 degrees C. Without T cell sorting, total RNA was isolated from whole blood using the PAXgene blood miRNA kit on an automated QIAcube. Peripheral blood from monozygotic twin pairs who were concordant or discordant for inflammatory bowel disease underwent deep TCRalpha and TCRbeta repertoire profiling using unique molecular barcoding. Smoking habits were recorded for all twin pairs, with individuals classified as current, former or never smokers.

The sequenced sample was blood. This receptor chain uses TRBV15 and TRBJ1-2; TCRdb's D gene call, TRBD1, goes unchecked for lack of DNA. This TCR derives from a human donor with ulcerative colitis or Crohn's disease, or a healthy co-twin of an affected twin (not recorded which). The CDR3 region has the sequence CATSRAGTERVNGYTF.